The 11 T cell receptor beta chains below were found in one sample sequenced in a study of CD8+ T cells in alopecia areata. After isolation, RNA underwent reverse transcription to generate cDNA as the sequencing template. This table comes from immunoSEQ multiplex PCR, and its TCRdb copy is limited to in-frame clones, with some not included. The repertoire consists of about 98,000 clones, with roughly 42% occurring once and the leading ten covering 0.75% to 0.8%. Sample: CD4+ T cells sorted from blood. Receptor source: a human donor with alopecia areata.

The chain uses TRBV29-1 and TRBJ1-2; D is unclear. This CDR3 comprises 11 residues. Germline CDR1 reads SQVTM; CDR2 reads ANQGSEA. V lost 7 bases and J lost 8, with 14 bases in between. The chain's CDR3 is CSAQTDNGYTF. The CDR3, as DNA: TGCAGCGCCCAAACGGATAACGGCTACACCTTC.

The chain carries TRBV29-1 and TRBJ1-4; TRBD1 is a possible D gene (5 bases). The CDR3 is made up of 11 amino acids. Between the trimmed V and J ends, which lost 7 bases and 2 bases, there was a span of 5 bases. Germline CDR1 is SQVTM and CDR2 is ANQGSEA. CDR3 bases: TGCAGCGGGGGGACTAATGAAAAACTGTTTTTT. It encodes CSGGTNEKLFF.

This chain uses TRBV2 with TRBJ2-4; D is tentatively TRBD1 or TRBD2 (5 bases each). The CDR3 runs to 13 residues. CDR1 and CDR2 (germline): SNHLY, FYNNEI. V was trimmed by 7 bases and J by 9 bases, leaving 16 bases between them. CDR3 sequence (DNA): TGTGCCAGCACCGAGGGCAGGGCAGGCATTCAGTACTTC. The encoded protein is CASTEGRAGIQYF. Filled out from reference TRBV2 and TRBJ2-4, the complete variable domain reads EPEVTQTPSHQVTQMGQEVILRCVPISNHLYFYWYRQILGQKVEFLVSFYNNEISEKSEIFDDQFSVERPDGSNFTLKIRSTKLEDSAMYFCASTEGRAGIQYFGAGTRLSVL.

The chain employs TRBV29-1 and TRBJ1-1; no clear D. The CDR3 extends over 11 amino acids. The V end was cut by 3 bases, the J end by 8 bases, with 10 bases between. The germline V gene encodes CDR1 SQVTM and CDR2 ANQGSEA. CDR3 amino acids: CSVDKRSEAFF. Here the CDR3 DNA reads TGCAGCGTTGATAAGAGATCGGAAGCTTTCTTT. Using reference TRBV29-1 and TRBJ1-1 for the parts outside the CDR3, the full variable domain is SAVISQKPSRDICQRGTSLTIQCQVDSQVTMMFWYRQQPGQSLTLIATANQGSEATYESGFVIDKFPISRPNLTFSTLTVSNMSPEDSSIYLCSVDKRSEAFFGQGTRLTVV.

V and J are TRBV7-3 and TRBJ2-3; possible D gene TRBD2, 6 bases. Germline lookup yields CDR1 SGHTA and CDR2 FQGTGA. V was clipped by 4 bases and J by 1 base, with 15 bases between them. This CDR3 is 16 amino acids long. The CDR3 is CASSSLSGGGTDTQYF. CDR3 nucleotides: TGTGCCAGCAGCTCCCTCTCCGGAGGGGGCACAGATACGCAGTATTTT.

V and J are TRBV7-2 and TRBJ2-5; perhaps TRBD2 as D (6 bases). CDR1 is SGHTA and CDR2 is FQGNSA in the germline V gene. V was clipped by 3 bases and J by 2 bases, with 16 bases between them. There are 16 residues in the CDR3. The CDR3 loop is CASSLVGSMRQETQYF. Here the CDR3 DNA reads TGTGCCAGCAGCTTGGTCGGGAGTATGCGTCAAGAGACCCAGTACTTC.

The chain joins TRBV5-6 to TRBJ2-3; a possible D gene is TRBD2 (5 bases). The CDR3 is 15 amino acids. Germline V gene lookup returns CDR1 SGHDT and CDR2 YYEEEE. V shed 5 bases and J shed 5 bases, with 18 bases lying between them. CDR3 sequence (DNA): TGTGCCAGCAGATTACGACGGGGAACCGAAGATACGCAGTATTTT. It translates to CASRLRRGTEDTQYF.

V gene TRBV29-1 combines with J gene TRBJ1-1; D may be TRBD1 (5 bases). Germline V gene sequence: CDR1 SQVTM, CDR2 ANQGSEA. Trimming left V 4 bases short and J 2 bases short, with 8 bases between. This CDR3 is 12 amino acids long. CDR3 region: CSVVDSNTEAFF. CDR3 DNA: TGCAGCGTTGTAGACAGCAACACTGAAGCTTTCTTT.

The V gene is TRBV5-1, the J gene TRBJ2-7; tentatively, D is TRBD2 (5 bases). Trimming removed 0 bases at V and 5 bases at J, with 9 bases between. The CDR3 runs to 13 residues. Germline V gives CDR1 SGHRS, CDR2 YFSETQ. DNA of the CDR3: TGCGCCAGCAGCTTGGAAAGAGGGAACGAGCAGTACTTC. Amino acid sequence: CASSLERGNEQYF.

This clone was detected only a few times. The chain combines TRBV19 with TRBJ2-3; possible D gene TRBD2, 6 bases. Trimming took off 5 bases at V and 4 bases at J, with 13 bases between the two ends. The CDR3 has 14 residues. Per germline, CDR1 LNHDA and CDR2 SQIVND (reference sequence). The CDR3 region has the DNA TGTGCCAGTAGTGGCGGGGCAGGTGCAGATACGCAGTATTTT. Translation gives CASSGGAGADTQYF.

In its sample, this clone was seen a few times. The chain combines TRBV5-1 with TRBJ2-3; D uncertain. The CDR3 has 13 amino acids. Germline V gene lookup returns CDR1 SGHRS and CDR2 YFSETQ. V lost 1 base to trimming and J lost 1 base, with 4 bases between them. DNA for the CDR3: TGCGCCAGCAGCTTGCAGGGCACAGATACGCAGTATTTT. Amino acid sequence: CASSLQGTDTQYF.